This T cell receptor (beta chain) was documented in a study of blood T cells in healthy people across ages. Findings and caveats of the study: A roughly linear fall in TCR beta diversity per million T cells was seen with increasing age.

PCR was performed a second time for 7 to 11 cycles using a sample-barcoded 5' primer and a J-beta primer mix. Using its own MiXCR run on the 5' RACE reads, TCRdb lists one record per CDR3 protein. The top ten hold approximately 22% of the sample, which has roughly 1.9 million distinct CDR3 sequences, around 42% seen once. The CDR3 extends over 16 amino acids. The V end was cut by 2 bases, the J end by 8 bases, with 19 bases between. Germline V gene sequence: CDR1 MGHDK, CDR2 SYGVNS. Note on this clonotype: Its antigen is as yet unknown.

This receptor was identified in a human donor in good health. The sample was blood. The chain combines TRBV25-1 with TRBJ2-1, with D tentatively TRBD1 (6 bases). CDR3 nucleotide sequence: TGTGCCAGCAGTGAAGGCAGGGGACACCACCTCGATGAGCAGTTCTTC. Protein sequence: CASSEGRGHHLDEQFF.